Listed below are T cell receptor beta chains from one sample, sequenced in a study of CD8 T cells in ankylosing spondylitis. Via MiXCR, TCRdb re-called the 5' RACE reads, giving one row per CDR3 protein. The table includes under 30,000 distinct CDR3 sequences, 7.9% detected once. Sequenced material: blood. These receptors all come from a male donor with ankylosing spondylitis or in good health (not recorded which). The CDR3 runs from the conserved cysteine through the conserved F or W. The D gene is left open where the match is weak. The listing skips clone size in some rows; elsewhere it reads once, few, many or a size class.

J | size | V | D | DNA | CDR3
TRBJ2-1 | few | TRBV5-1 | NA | TGCGCCAGCAGCATAGATTGGGGTGAGCAGTTCTTC | CASSIDWGEQFF
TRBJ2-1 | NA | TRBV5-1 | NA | TGCGCCAGCAGCTTGTTCGGCAATGAGCAGTTCTTC | CASSLFGNEQFF
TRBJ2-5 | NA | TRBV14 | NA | TGTGCCAGCAGCTTACAACGGGAGACCCAGTACTTC | CASSLQRETQYF
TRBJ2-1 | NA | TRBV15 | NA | TGTGCCACCAGCGGTCTTTACAATGAGCAGTTCTTC | CATSGLYNEQFF
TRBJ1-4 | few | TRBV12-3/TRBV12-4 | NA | TGTGCCAGCAGTCGACGTAATACTCATGAAAAACTGTTTTTT | CASSRRNTHEKLFF
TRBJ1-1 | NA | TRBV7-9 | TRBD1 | TGTGCCAGCAGCTCAGGGACAGGGCGGGTGAACACTGAAGCTTTCTTT | CASSSGTGRVNTEAFF
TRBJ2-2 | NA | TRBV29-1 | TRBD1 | TGCAGCGTACGACAGGGGCCCAGTTCCACCGGGGAGCTGTTTTTT | CSVRQGPSSTGELFF
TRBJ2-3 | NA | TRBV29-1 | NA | TGCAGCGGGAAAGGGGTGTACCAAGATACGCAGTATTTT | CSGKGVYQDTQYF
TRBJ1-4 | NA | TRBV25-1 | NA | TGTGCCAGCAGTGAATGGCAGGGGATTAATGAAAAACTGTTTTTT | CASSEWQGINEKLFF
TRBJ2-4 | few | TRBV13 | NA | TGTGCCAGCAGCTTAGGGAAAGGGGGGGTGGCCAAAAACATTCAGTACTTC | CASSLGKGGVAKNIQYF